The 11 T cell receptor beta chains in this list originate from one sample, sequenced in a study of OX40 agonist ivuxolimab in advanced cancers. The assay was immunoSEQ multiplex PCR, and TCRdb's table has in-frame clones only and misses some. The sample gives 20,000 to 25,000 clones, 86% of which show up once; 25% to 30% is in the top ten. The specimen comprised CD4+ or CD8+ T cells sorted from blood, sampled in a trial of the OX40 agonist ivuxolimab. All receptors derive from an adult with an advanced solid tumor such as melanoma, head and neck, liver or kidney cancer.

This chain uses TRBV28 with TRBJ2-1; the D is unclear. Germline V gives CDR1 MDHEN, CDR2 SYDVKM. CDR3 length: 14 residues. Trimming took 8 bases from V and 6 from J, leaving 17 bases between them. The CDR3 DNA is TGTGCCAGCGGGTCCTTCGGTTGGGTCAATGAGCAGTTCTTC. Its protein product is CASGSFGWVNEQFF.

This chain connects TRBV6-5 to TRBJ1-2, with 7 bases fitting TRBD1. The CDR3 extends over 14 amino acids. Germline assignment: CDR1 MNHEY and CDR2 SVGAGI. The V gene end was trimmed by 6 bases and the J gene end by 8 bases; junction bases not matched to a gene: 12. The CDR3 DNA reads TGTGCCAGCAGAGGTCTCACAGGGGACTTCGGCTACACCTTC. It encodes CASRGLTGDFGYTF.

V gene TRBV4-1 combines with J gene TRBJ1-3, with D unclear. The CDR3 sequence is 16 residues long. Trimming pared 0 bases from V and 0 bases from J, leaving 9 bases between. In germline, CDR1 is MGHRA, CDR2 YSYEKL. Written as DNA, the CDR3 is TGCGCCAGCAGCCAAGATCTTAATTTCTCTGGAAACACCATATATTTT. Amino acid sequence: CASSQDLNFSGNTIYF.

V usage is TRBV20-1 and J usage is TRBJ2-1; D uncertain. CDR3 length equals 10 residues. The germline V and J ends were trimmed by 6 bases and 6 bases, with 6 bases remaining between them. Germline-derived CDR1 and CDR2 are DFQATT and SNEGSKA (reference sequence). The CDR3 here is CSAWRNEQFF. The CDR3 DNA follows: TGCAGTGCCTGGCGCAATGAGCAGTTCTTC.

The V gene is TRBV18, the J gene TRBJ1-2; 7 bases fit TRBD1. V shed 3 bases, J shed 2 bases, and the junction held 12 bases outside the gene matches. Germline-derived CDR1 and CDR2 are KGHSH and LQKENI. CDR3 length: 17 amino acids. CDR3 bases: TGTGCCAGCTCACCCGAGCACACGGGACAGTTAAACTATGGCTACACCTTC. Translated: CASSPEHTGQLNYGYTF.

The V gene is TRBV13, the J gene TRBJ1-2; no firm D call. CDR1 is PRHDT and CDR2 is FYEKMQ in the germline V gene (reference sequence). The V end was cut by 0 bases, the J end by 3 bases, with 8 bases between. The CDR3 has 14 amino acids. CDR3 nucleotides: TGTGCCAGCAGCTTAGGGGGCGCGGACTATGGCTACACCTTC. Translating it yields CASSLGGADYGYTF.

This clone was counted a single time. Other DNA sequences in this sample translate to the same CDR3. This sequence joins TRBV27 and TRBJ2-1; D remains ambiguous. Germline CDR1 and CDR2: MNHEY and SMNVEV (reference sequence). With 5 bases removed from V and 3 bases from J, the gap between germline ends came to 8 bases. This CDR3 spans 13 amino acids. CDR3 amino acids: CASSRPNYNEQFF. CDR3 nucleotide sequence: TGTGCCAGCAGTCGACCGAACTACAATGAGCAGTTCTTC.

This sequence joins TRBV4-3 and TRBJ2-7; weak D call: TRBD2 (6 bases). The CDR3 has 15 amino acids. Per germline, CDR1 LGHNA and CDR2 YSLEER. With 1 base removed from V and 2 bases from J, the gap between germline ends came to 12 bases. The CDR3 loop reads CASSQGAGLTYEQYF. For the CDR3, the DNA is TGCGCCAGCAGCCAAGGTGCGGGACTTACCTACGAGCAGTACTTC.

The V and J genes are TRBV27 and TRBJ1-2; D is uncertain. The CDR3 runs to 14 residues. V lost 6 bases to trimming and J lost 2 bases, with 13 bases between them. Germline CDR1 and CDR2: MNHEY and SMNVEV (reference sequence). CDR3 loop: CASRPGVPNYGYTF. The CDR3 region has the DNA TGTGCCAGCAGACCGGGAGTACCCAACTATGGCTACACCTTC.

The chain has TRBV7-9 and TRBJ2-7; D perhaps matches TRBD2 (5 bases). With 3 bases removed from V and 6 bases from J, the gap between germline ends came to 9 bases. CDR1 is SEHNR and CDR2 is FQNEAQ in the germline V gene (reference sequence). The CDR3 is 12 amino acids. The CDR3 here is CASSLLSGEQYF. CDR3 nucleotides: TGTGCCAGCAGCTTGCTAAGCGGCGAGCAGTACTTC.

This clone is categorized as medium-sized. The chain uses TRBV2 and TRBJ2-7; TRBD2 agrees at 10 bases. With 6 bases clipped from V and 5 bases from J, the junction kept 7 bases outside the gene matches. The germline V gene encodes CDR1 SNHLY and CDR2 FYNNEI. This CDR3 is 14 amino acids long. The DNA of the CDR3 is TGTGCCAGCAGATCCGGGACTAGCGACCACGAGCAGTACTTC. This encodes CASRSGTSDHEQYF.